These 8 T cell receptor beta chains came from one sample sequenced in a study of T cell changes during pregnancy in multiple sclerosis. The repertoire was sequenced with immunoSEQ multiplex PCR; TCRdb's copy has only in-frame clones and lacks some. The sample yields about 41,000 clones, 89% seen once. The sequenced sample was CD4+ T cells from peripheral blood mononuclear cells, obtained in the first trimester of pregnancy. All receptors come from a female donor with multiple sclerosis, enrolled in a pregnancy study.

The V and J genes are TRBV19 and TRBJ2-3; TRBD2 aligns across 8 bases. This CDR3 is built from 19 residues. V shed 1 base and J 1 base; nucleotides not matched to a gene: 13. In germline, CDR1 is LNHDA, CDR2 SQIVND (reference sequence). The CDR3 coding sequence is TGTGCCAGTAGTATAGCCAGGGGACTAGGGGGAGGGGGCACAGATACGCAGTATTTT. This translates into CASSIARGLGGGGTDTQYF.

The V and J genes are TRBV5-4 and TRBJ2-7, with 9 bases lining up with TRBD1. CDR3 length equals 14 residues. Germline V gene sequence: CDR1 SGHNT, CDR2 YYREEE (reference sequence). V shed 3 bases, J shed 4 bases, and the junction held 5 bases outside the gene matches. The CDR3 nucleotides are TGTGCCAGCAGCTCGCAACAGGGGGCGTACGAGCAGTACTTC. Translated: CASSSQQGAYEQYF.

The table lists this clone with a count of one. The J gene is TRBJ2-7, the V gene TRBV4-2; D unresolved. This CDR3 has 14 amino acids. Germline V lookup: CDR1 LGHNA, CDR2 YNFKEQ. Trimming cost V 2 bases and J 4 bases, with 12 bases left between them. CDR3 sequence reads: CASSQPGTTYEQYF. The CDR3 DNA reads as TGTGCCAGCAGCCAACCCGGCACTACTTACGAGCAGTACTTC.

V and J are TRBV15 and TRBJ2-1; 10 nucleotides match TRBD2. V shed 3 bases, J shed 8 bases, and the junction held 10 bases outside the gene matches. Germline CDR1 reads LNHNV; CDR2 reads YYDKDF (reference sequence). This CDR3 region has 16 residues. The CDR3 spells CATSRAGTSAVHEQFF. CDR3 bases: TGTGCCACCAGCAGGGCCGGGACTAGCGCGGTCCATGAGCAGTTCTTC.

This chain uses TRBV6-1 with TRBJ2-2, with D perhaps matching TRBD1 (5 bases). Trimming removed 5 bases at V and 2 bases at J, with 12 bases between. This CDR3 spans 15 amino acids. CDR1 is MNHNS and CDR2 is SASEGT in the germline V gene. The CDR3 bases are TGTGCCAGCAGTCCCCGACAGACTAACACCGGGGAGCTGTTTTTT. Translated: CASSPRQTNTGELFF.

The genes are TRBV27 and TRBJ2-2, with a weak D call TRBD2 (7 bases). The CDR3 spans 16 residues. From germline, CDR1 is MNHEY and CDR2 SMNVEV (reference sequence). Trimming cost V 3 bases and J 5 bases, with 16 bases left between them. Here the CDR3 DNA reads TGTGCCAGCAGTTTCCGGTCGGGGGGCGGTACCGGGGAGCTGTTTTTT. As protein: CASSFRSGGGTGELFF.

The chain links TRBV10-3 to TRBJ2-3, with D maybe TRBD1 (6 bases). The germline V gene encodes CDR1 ENHRY and CDR2 SYGVKD. Trimming shortened V by 0 bases and J by 4 bases, and 11 bases separated the two germline ends. The CDR3 spans 15 residues. The CDR3 coding sequence is TGTGCCATCAGTGAGTCGGGGGCGAGCCCAGATACGCAGTATTTT. It encodes CAISESGASPDTQYF.

The J gene is TRBJ1-1, the V gene TRBV9; D possibly corresponds to TRBD1 (6 bases). The germline CDR1 and CDR2 sequences are SGDLS and YYNGEE. V was pared by 2 bases and J by 5 bases, with 10 bases between. The CDR3 sequence is 13 residues long. As DNA, the CDR3 is TGTGCCAGCAGCGTGGGGAGGGGGACTGAAGCTTTCTTT. Its protein is CASSVGRGTEAFF.